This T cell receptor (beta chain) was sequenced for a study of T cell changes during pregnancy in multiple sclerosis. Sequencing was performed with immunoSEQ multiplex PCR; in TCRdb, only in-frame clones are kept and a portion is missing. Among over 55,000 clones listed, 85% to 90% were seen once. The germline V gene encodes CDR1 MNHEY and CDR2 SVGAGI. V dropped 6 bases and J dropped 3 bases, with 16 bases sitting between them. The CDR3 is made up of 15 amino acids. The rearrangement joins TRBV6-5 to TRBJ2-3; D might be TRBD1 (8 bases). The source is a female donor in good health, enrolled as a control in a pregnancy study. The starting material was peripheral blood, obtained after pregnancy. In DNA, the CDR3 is TGTGCCAGCAGACCTACAGGGGGGGGGACAGATACGCAGTATTTT. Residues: CASRPTGGGTDTQYF.